What follows are 12 T cell receptor beta chains derived from one specimen sequenced in a study of molecular identifiers for immune sequencing clone quantification. TCRdb recomputed calls from the PCR reads with MiXCR, one row per CDR3 protein. The sample yields roughly 630,000 distinct CDR3 sequences, about 25% seen once. The sequenced material came from naive CD8+ T cells from blood, with Jurkat cell RNA spiked in. Specified subset: FACS-sorted CD8+CD4-CCR7+CD45RA+ naive T cells. The receptors were gathered from a human donor in good health. Some libraries in this study had Jurkat cell RNA spiked in.

A few counts support this clonotype. The rearrangement links TRBV4-2 to TRBJ1-1, with no clear D. Germline values: CDR1 LGHNA, CDR2 YNFKEQ. Trimming removed 0 bases from V and 1 base from J, with 6 bases in between. This CDR3 contains 14 residues. CDR3 amino acids: CASSQEGSNTEAFF. In DNA, the CDR3 is TGTGCCAGCAGCCAAGAAGGCTCGAACACTGAAGCTTTCTTT.

In this sample, this clonotype turned up many times. J is TRBJ2-1 and V is TRBV24-1; 9 bases agree with TRBD2. The CDR3 is made up of 18 amino acids. After removal of 1 base from V and 4 bases from J, the junction contained 10 bases not matched to a gene. Germline-derived CDR1 and CDR2 are KGHDR and SFDVKD. Here the CDR3 reads CATSDLSLAGRGYNEQFF. CDR3 nucleotide sequence: TGTGCCACCAGTGATTTATCCCTAGCGGGAAGGGGATACAATGAGCAGTTCTTC.

To note about this clonotype: A read error may explain this, as a much larger clone is one base away. The rearrangement joins TRBV7-2 to TRBJ2-5, with D possibly being TRBD2 (5 bases). This CDR3 is 16 amino acids long. CDR1 and CDR2 (germline): SGHTA, FQGNSA. CDR3 coding DNA: TGTGCCAGCAGCTTAGAGGACGCCGGGATCCAAGAGACCCTGTACTTC. Translating gives CASSLEDAGIQETLYF.

This clonotype has a single count. A much larger clone lies a single base off, so this may be a read error. The rearrangement joins TRBV7-9 to TRBJ2-7; tentatively, D is TRBD1 or TRBD2 (5 bases each). The length of the CDR3 is 15 residues. Germline-derived CDR1 and CDR2 are SEHNR and FQNEAQ (reference sequence). Trimming removed 6 bases at V and 7 bases at J, with 22 bases between. The CDR3 nucleotides read TGTGCCAGCAGTACCTCCCGGGGCACACCCCTAGAGCAGTACTTC. As protein: CASSTSRGTPLEQYF.

This clonotype was detected ten times or more. This chain joins TRBV19 and TRBJ2-3; D is unresolved. The CDR3 covers 16 residues. V lost 5 bases and J lost 2, with 17 bases in between. CDR1 is LNHDA, CDR2 SQIVND, per germline (reference sequence). CDR3 protein: CASSSTTGPPTDTQYF. The DNA for the CDR3 is TGTGCCAGTAGTTCTACAACCGGGCCTCCCACAGATACGCAGTATTTT.

This clonotype was seen at least ten times. The chain employs TRBV5-4 and TRBJ2-7, with 11 positions matching TRBD1. Germline V lookup: CDR1 SGHNT, CDR2 YYREEE (reference sequence). This CDR3 has 17 residues. The junction had 10 bases not matched to a gene; V was cut back by 4 bases and J by 1 base. CDR3 loop: CASSTDRGHLSSYEQYF. DNA for the CDR3: TGTGCCAGCAGCACGGACAGGGGGCACCTCTCGTCCTACGAGCAGTACTTC.

Regarding this clonotype: This sequence may be a read error, since a much larger clone differs from it by one base. V is TRBV30 and J is TRBJ2-1; TRBD1 is a possible D gene (6 bases). Germline assignment: CDR1 GTSNPN and CDR2 SVGIG (reference sequence). CDR3 length: 16 amino acids. CDR3 bases: TGTGCCTGGAGACCTACAGGACAGTTCTCCAACAATGAGCAGTTCTTC. It encodes CAWRPTGQFSNNEQFF.

This clonotype was seen many times. This rearrangement joins TRBV29-1 to TRBJ1-2; a weak D match, TRBD1 (5 bases). The germline CDR1 and CDR2 sequences are SQVTM and ANQGSEA. The CDR3 loop spans 14 amino acids. Trimming shortened V by 3 bases and J by 0 bases, and 11 bases separated the two germline ends. This chain's CDR3 is CSVDRDETNYGYTF. CDR3 nucleotide sequence: TGCAGCGTTGACAGGGACGAAACTAACTATGGCTACACCTTC.

This clonotype was seen a handful of times. The chain couples TRBV3-2 to TRBJ2-7; no check of the table's D call, TRBD1, against the DNA was made. TRBV3-2 is shown as a pseudogene. The CDR3 is 15 residues long. DNA for the CDR3: TGTGCCAGCAGCCAAGCGGGACAGGCCTCCTACGAGCAGTACTTC. It codes for CASSQAGQASYEQYF.

This clonotype was seen ten or more times. The chain uses TRBV6-6 and TRBJ2-7; 11 nucleotides match TRBD1. The CDR3 is made up of 14 amino acids. V lost 0 bases, J lost 7 bases, and 2 bases stayed unmatched. Per germline, CDR1 MNHNY and CDR2 SVGAGI (reference sequence). The CDR3 nucleotides are TGTGCCAGCAGTTACTCTGGGACAGGGGGGGAGCAGTACTTC. Its protein product is CASSYSGTGGEQYF.

This clonotype came up a few times. At one end, the junction sequence differs from germline, possibly due to a read error. The V gene is TRBV6-6, the J gene TRBJ2-3; 7 bases are a match to TRBD2. CDR3 length equals 17 residues. The germline CDR1 and CDR2 sequences are MNHNY and SVGAGI (reference sequence). CDR3: CAGSYPESGVGGDTQYF. The CDR3 DNA reads as TGTGCCGGCAGTTATCCTGAAAGCGGGGTGGGAGGAGATACGCAGTATTTT.

There are many counts of this clonotype. The V call is TRBV7-9, the J call TRBJ2-3, with D possibly TRBD1 on 5 matching bases. The CDR3 length is 17 residues. Germline values: CDR1 SEHNR, CDR2 FQNEAQ (reference sequence). V was trimmed by 6 bases and J by 0 bases, leaving 19 bases between them. CDR3 protein: CASSWLHRITSTDTQYF. In DNA form, the CDR3 reads TGTGCCAGCAGTTGGTTGCACAGGATAACTAGCACAGATACGCAGTATTTT. Complete variable domain (other parts from reference TRBV7-9 and TRBJ2-3): DTGVSQNPRHKITKRGQNVTFRCDPISEHNRLYWYRQTLGQGPEFLTYFQNEAQLEKSRLLSDRFSAERPKGSFSTLEIQRTEQGDSAMYLCASSWLHRITSTDTQYFGPGTRLTVL.